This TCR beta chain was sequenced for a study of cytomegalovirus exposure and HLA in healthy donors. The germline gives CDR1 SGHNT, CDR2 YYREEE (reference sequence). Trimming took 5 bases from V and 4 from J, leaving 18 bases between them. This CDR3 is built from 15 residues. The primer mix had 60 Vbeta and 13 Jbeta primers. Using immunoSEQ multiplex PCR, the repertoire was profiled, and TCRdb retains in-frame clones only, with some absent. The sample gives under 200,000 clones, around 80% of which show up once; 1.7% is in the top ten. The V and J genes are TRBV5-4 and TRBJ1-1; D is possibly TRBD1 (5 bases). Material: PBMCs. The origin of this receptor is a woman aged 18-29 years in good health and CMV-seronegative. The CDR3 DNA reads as TGTGCCAGCAGAGACCTAGATCCCGGGGGCACTGAAGCTTTCTTT. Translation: CASRDLDPGGTEAFF.